This TCR beta chain emerged from a study of monozygotic twins with inflammatory bowel disease. A remark on this clonotype: No antigen is known for it.

Germline values: CDR1 GTSNPN, CDR2 SVGIG (reference sequence). The CDR3 runs 12 residues. Broader study findings: Healthy co-twins showed greater TCRbeta diversity (inverse Simpson) than IBD patients. Varying immunosuppressive regimens may have increased patient repertoire variability.

Added by template switching were UMIs that each held a 6-nucleotide sample barcode. From its re-call of the 5' RACE reads, TCRdb lists each CDR3 protein once, without DNA. In all, the sample yields roughly 150,000 distinct CDR3 sequences. Material for sequencing was blood. The gene calls are TRBV30 and TRBJ2-2. The clonotype comes from a human donor with ulcerative colitis or Crohn's disease, or a healthy co-twin of an affected twin (not recorded which). This chain's CDR3 is CAWRENTGELFF.